What follows are 20 T cell receptor beta chains derived from one specimen sequenced in a study of shared clonotypes between healthy human individuals. Repertoires were generated with immunoSEQ multiplex PCR, while TCRdb's copy carries only in-frame clones and drops some. The data show about 1.5 million clones, with approximately 98% seen just once and less than 0.55% held by the top ten. The sequenced material came from naive CD4+ T cells sorted from blood. Specified subset: CD45RA+ positively selected. These receptors all come from a man under 40 in good health.

The chain employs TRBV28 and TRBJ1-5; no clear D gene. V shed 6 bases and J shed 4 bases, with 4 bases lying between them. The CDR3 consists of 11 residues. The V gene's germline CDR1 is MDHEN and CDR2 SYDVKM. CDR3 nucleotides: TGTGCCAGCAGGAAGAATCAGCCCCAGCATTTT. This encodes CASRKNQPQHF.

This clone has a single count. The same CDR3 also results from other DNA sequences found in this sample. The chain is built from TRBV18 and TRBJ1-2; D is unresolved. Germline CDR1 KGHSH, CDR2 LQKENI. This CDR3 spans 14 amino acids. V lost 1 base and J 5 bases, leaving 11 bases between the germline ends. In nucleotides, the CDR3 is TGTGCCAGCTCACCACAGGGAGGCAATTATGGCTACACCTTC. Protein: CASSPQGGNYGYTF.

The chain has TRBV7-9 and TRBJ2-7, with D possibly TRBD1 on 5 matching bases. In germline, CDR1 is SEHNR, CDR2 FQNEAQ (reference sequence). This CDR3 spans 14 amino acids. With 5 bases removed from V and 2 bases from J, the gap between germline ends came to 13 bases. The CDR3 here is CASSPSPGTYEQYF. CDR3 DNA sequence: TGTGCCAGCAGCCCCTCCCCAGGGACCTACGAGCAGTACTTC.

This clone has a handful of counts. This sequence joins TRBV28 and TRBJ1-5; 9 bases align to TRBD1. This CDR3 has 19 residues. The V gene end was trimmed by 6 bases and the J gene end by 0 bases; junction bases not matched to a gene: 15. From germline, CDR1 is MDHEN and CDR2 SYDVKM. The CDR3 region has the DNA TGTGCCAGCAGCCCGTTGTTTCTCCGACAGGGGGATAGCAATCAGCCCCAGCATTTT. It translates to CASSPLFLRQGDSNQPQHF.

The chain recombines TRBV28 with TRBJ1-2; tentative D call: TRBD1 (5 bases). Trimming cost V 5 bases and J 2 bases, with 18 bases left between them. This CDR3 region has 16 residues. Germline V CDR1 and CDR2: MDHEN, SYDVKM. The CDR3 region is CASSIGAGGGNYGYTF. CDR3 DNA: TGTGCCAGCAGTATTGGGGCTGGAGGAGGAAACTATGGCTACACCTTC.

The chain joins TRBV5-8 to TRBJ1-1, with D unresolved. Looked up from germline, CDR1 is SGHTS and CDR2 is YDEGEE. The V and J ends lost 5 bases and 1 base respectively, with 12 bases between them. The CDR3 consists of 14 residues. Here the CDR3 DNA reads TGTGCCAGCAGGGAGGCACCAGGGAACACTGAAGCTTTCTTT. Translated: CASREAPGNTEAFF.

The chain recombines TRBV29-1 with TRBJ2-5; D perhaps matches TRBD1 (5 bases). The CDR3 loop spans 14 amino acids. V lost 4 bases to trimming and J lost 2 bases, with 14 bases between them. Germline V lookup: CDR1 SQVTM, CDR2 ANQGSEA. In DNA form, the CDR3 reads TGCAGCGTTGGACAGAATTCGCGGCAAGAGACCCAGTACTTC. This gives the protein CSVGQNSRQETQYF.

The chain links TRBV6-6 to TRBJ2-7; D is perhaps TRBD2 (6 bases). Germline V gene sequence: CDR1 MNHNY, CDR2 SVGAGI (reference sequence). V was shortened by 8 bases and J by 6 bases, with 17 bases between the two germline ends. This CDR3 has 13 residues. The CDR3 is CASQRSGVSEQYF. The CDR3 bases are TGTGCCAGCCAACGGTCGGGGGTAAGCGAGCAGTACTTC.

This clone occurred once. This CDR3 is also generated by other DNA sequences in the sample. This sequence joins TRBV18 and TRBJ2-2; D is unclear. The CDR3 totals 13 residues. V was pared by 2 bases and J by 3 bases, with 4 bases between. Germline-derived CDR1 and CDR2 are KGHSH and LQKENI. The CDR3 loop reads CASSPTDTGELFF. CDR3 coding DNA: TGTGCCAGCTCACCAACGGACACCGGGGAGCTGTTTTTT.

V gene TRBV5-1 combines with J gene TRBJ2-7; 16 bases map to TRBD2. Germline V gene sequence: CDR1 SGHRS, CDR2 YFSETQ. This CDR3 is built from 21 residues. V was pared by 3 bases and J by 0 bases, with 15 bases of the junction left unmatched. Here the CDR3 DNA reads TGCGCCAGCAGCTCCAGGGGGTTCGGGACTAGCGGGAGGGGAGTCTCCTACGAGCAGTACTTC. It is translated as CASSSRGFGTSGRGVSYEQYF.

This chain uses TRBV7-2 with TRBJ2-1; 7 bases agree with TRBD2. The length of the CDR3 is 17 residues. Germline V gene sequence: CDR1 SGHTA, CDR2 FQGNSA. With 2 bases clipped from V and 0 bases from J, the junction kept 7 bases outside the gene matches. In nucleotides, the CDR3 is TGTGCCAGCAGCTTAAGTGGGCGGGGGAGCTCCTACAATGAGCAGTTCTTC. This translates into CASSLSGRGSSYNEQFF.

This clone showed up just a few times. This chain connects TRBV7-9 to TRBJ2-7; D ambiguous. The germline V and J ends were trimmed by 5 bases and 2 bases, with 7 bases remaining between them. The CDR3 sequence is 12 residues long. Germline V gene data show CDR1 as SEHNR and CDR2 as FQNEAQ (reference sequence). CDR3 DNA sequence: TGTGCCAGCAGCCCGGCCACCTACGAGCAGTACTTC. Amino acid sequence: CASSPATYEQYF. The full variable domain, rest sourced from reference TRBV7-9 and TRBJ2-7, is DTGVSQNPRHKITKRGQNVTFRCDPISEHNRLYWYRQTLGQGPEFLTYFQNEAQLEKSRLLSDRFSAERPKGSFSTLEIQRTEQGDSAMYLCASSPATYEQYFGPGTRLTVT.

J is TRBJ1-2 and V is TRBV19; 8 bases agree with TRBD1. The trim removed 4 bases at V and 2 bases at J, leaving 9 bases unmatched. Germline loops: CDR1 LNHDA, CDR2 SQIVND (reference sequence). This CDR3 comprises 16 residues. The CDR3: CASSKGPRQGNYGYTF. The CDR3 nucleotides read TGTGCCAGTAGTAAAGGCCCCAGACAGGGGAACTATGGCTACACCTTC.

V gene TRBV7-9 combines with J gene TRBJ1-4, with TRBD1 identical over 8 bases. Germline trimming cut 3 bases from V and 4 bases from J; bases unmatched to any gene: 13. This CDR3 comprises 18 residues. The germline gives CDR1 SEHNR, CDR2 FQNEAQ (reference sequence). CDR3 region: CASSFPSRRTGNNEKLFF. Written as DNA, the CDR3 is TGTGCCAGCAGCTTCCCCTCTAGAAGGACAGGGAATAATGAAAAACTGTTTTTT.

The rearrangement links TRBV7-8 to TRBJ2-7, with D perhaps assigned TRBD1 or TRBD2 (5 bases each). Per germline, CDR1 SGHVS and CDR2 FQNEAQ. V dropped 4 bases and J dropped 3 bases, with 13 bases sitting between them. The CDR3 has 14 amino acids. The CDR3 loop reads CASSSPFGGYEQYF. The CDR3 DNA follows: TGTGCCAGCAGCTCTCCCTTTGGGGGCTACGAGCAGTACTTC.

The V gene is TRBV29-1, the J gene TRBJ2-2; TRBD1 matches 10 bases. The V gene end was trimmed by 6 bases and the J gene end by 6 bases; junction bases not matched to a gene: 7. The CDR3 runs to 14 residues. From germline, CDR1 is SQVTM and CDR2 ANQGSEA. CDR3 in DNA: TGCAGCGTCACCGGGACAGGGGACCCCGGGGAGCTGTTTTTT. Translated, it gives CSVTGTGDPGELFF.

V usage is TRBV29-1 and J usage is TRBJ2-7; no definite D call. Trimming removed 6 bases at V and 6 bases at J, with 18 bases between. CDR1 is SQVTM, CDR2 ANQGSEA, per germline. This CDR3 has 13 residues. The chain's CDR3 is CSVQPHQASEQYF. For the CDR3, the DNA is TGCAGCGTCCAGCCCCACCAAGCCTCCGAGCAGTACTTC.

V and J are TRBV15 and TRBJ1-5; D is ambiguous. The CDR3 is made up of 16 amino acids. Germline CDR1 reads LNHNV; CDR2 reads YYDKDF (reference sequence). With 4 bases removed from V and 0 bases from J, the gap between germline ends came to 13 bases. The CDR3 sequence: CATSKDRTYSNQPQHF. Here the CDR3 DNA reads TGTGCCACCAGCAAAGACCGAACCTATAGCAATCAGCCCCAGCATTTT.

This clone was seen a single time. The rearrangement links TRBV28 to TRBJ1-1; possible D gene TRBD1, 6 bases. CDR1 and CDR2 (germline): MDHEN, SYDVKM. Trimming stripped 4 bases from V and 0 bases from J, with 12 bases between. The CDR3 extends over 15 amino acids. The CDR3 DNA reads as TGTGCCAGCAGTTCGGACAGAGCCATGAACACTGAAGCTTTCTTT. Amino acids: CASSSDRAMNTEAFF.

V gene TRBV29-1 combines with J gene TRBJ2-3; D gene uncertain. Germline V CDR1 and CDR2: SQVTM, ANQGSEA. The CDR3 has 11 amino acids. The V end was cut by 6 bases, the J end by 2 bases, with 6 bases between. The CDR3 DNA reads as TGCAGCGTGGCGGACACAGATACGCAGTATTTT. Translation gives CSVADTDTQYF.